This T cell receptor beta chain was sequenced during a study of OX40 agonist ivuxolimab in advanced cancers. Overall study: Patients were given ivuxolimab, an antibody that agonizes OX40 (CD134).

Broader study findings: Certain nonresponding patients likewise had low normalized T-cell clonal expansion.

For this clone: The antigen remains unidentified.

TCRdb's table, derived via immunoSEQ multiplex PCR, lists solely in-frame clones and lacks some. The sample includes roughly 46,000 clones, 65% to 90% of them seen just once. This CDR3 is 15 amino acids long. CDR1 MNHNS and CDR2 SASEGT come from the germline V gene. Trimming removed 3 bases from V and 6 bases from J; junction bases left unmatched: 5. The source is an adult with an advanced solid tumor such as melanoma, head and neck, liver or kidney cancer. Material: CD4+ or CD8+ T cells sorted from blood, obtained in a trial of the OX40 agonist ivuxolimab. The chain uses TRBV6-1 and TRBJ1-6, with TRBD1 matching 7 bases. The CDR3 nucleotides are TGTGCCAGCAGTGACCGACAGGGTCCTAATTCACCCCTCCACTTT. Encoded protein: CASSDRQGPNSPLHF.